Described below is a single TCR beta chain sequence and its context. Its matching antigen is unknown. TCRdb itself ran the 5' RACE reads through MiXCR, one entry per CDR3 protein. The table records about 41,000 distinct CDR3 sequences, around 30% of them present only once. Study outcomes and limitations: In terms of TCR gene usage, tumor memory CD4+ T cells clustered together with blood and lymph node memory CD4+ cells, as well as with lymph node naive CD4+ cells.

CDR1 and CDR2 (germline): MGHRA, YSYEKL. V lost 6 bases and J lost 0; bases outside the gene matches: 5. The CDR3 is made up of 15 amino acids. The sequencing sample was made of memory CD4+ T cells sorted from a lymph node. Sample subset: memory CD4+ T cells, CD4+CD45RO+CD25-. The TCR sequence derives from a female donor with breast cancer. This rearrangement joins TRBV4-1 to TRBJ2-1; 7 bases map to TRBD1. The CDR3 nucleotides are TGCGCCAGCAGTCTTGGGGACAGCTCCTACAATGAGCAGTTCTTC. This gives the protein CASSLGDSSYNEQFF.